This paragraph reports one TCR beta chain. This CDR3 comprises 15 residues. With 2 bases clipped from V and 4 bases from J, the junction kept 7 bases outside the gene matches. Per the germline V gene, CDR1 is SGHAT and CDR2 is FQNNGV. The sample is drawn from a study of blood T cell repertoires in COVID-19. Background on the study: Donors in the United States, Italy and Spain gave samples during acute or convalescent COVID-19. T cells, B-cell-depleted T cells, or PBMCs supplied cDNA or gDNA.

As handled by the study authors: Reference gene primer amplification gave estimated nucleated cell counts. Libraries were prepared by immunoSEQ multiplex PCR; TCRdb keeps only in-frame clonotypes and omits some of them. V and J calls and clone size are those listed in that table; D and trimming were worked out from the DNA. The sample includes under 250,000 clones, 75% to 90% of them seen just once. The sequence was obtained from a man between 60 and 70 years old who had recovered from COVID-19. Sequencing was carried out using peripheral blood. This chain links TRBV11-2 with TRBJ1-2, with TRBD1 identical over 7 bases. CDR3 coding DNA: TGTGCCAGCAGCTTATTTGATGCAGGGGGCTATGGCTACACCTTC. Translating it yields CASSLFDAGGYGYTF.